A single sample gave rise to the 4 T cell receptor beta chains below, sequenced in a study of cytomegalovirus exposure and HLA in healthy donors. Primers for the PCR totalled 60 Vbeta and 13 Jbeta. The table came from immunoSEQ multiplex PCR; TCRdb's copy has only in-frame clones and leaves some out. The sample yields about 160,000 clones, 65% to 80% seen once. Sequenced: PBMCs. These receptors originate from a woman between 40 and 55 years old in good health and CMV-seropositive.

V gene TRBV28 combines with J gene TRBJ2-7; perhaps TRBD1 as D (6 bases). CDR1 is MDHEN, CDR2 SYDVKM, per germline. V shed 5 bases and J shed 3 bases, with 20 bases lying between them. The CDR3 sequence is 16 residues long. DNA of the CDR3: TGTGCCAGCAGTCCCGCCTTTCGGACAGCGTTCTACGAGCAGTACTTC. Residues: CASSPAFRTAFYEQYF.

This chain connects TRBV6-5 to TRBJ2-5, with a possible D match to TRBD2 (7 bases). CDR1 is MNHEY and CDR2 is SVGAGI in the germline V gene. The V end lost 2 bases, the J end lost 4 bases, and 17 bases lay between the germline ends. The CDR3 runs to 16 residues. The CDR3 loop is CASSYLRGGVGETQYF. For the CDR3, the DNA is TGTGCCAGCAGTTACCTTAGGGGGGGGGTGGGAGAGACCCAGTACTTC.

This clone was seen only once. The CDR3 DNA is TGTGCCAGCAGCTTAGATGTACGCGGGAACTATGGCTACACCTTC. Protein sequence: CASSLDVRGNYGYTF. This chain joins TRBV7-2 and TRBJ1-2; D ambiguous. Germline V gene sequence: CDR1 SGHTA, CDR2 FQGNSA. The CDR3 contains 15 residues. The ends were cut back, 1 base at V and 2 bases at J, with 11 bases in the middle.

The chain's CDR3 is CASRRQGQETQYF. The CDR3 DNA reads TGTGCCAGCAGACGACAGGGTCAAGAGACCCAGTACTTC. The chain combines TRBV11-3 with TRBJ2-5; TRBD1 agrees at 7 bases. J gave up 2 bases and V 6 bases, and 3 bases lay outside the gene matches. This CDR3 has 13 amino acids. Germline loops: CDR1 SGHNT, CDR2 YENEEA.